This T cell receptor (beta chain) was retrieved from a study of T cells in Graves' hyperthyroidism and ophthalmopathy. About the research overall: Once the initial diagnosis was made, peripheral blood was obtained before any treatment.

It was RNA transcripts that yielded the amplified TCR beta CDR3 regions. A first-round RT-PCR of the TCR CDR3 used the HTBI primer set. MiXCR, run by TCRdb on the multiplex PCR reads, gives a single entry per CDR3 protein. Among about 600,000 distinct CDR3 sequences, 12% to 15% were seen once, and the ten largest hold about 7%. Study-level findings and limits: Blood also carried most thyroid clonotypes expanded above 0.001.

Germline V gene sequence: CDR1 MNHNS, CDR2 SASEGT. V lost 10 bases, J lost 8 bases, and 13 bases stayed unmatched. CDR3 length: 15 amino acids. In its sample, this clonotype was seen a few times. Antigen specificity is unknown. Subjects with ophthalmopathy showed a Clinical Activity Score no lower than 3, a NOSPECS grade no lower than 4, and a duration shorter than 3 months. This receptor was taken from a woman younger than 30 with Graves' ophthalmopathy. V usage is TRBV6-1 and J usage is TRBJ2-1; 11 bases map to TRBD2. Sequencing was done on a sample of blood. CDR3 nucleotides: TGTGCCACCATACCTAGACTAGCGGGGATGGATGAGCAGTTCTTC. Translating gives CATIPRLAGMDEQFF.